This T cell receptor beta chain stems from a study of T cell responses to AZD1222 COVID-19 vaccine. Study-wide findings and caveats: The study reported that nearly half of spike-specific TCRs target unmutated variant regions. When two AZD1222 doses had been given, Spike-specific TCR breadth and depth rose. Donors were chiefly white British, with a greater number of females, and clonal diversity was perhaps underestimated. Repertoire sampling occurred only after the peak T cell response.

A note on this clone: Its target is unknown.

TCRdb's table, derived via immunoSEQ multiplex PCR, lists solely in-frame clones and lacks some. Across some 150,000 clones, the top ten clones capture over 2% of the sample. The CDR3 loop spans 15 amino acids. V lost 5 bases and J 0 bases, leaving 8 bases between the germline ends. The V gene's germline CDR1 is MNHEY and CDR2 SMNVEV (reference sequence). The sequenced material came from peripheral blood. This chain links TRBV27 with TRBJ2-6; unclear D gene. This receptor was obtained from an adult in good health. The CDR3 coding sequence is TGTGCCAGCAGTCGGCCCAGCTCTGGGGCCAACGTCCTGACTTTC. Translation: CASSRPSSGANVLTF.